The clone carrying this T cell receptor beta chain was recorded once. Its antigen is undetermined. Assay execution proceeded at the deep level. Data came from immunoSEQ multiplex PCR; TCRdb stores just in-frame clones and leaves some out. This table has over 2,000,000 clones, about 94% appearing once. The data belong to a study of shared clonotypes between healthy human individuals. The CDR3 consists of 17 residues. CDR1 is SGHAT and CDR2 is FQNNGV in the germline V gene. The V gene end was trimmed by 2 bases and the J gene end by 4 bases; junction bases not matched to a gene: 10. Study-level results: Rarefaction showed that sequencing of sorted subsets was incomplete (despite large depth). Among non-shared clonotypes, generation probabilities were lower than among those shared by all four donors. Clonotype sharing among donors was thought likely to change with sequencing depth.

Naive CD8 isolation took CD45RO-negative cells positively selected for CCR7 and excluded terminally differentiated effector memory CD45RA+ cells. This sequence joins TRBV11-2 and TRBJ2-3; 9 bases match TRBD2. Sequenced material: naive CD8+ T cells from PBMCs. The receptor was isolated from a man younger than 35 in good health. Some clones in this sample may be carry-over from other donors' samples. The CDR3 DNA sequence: TGTGCCAGCAGCTTAATGGGTTTAGCGGGAGACGCAGATACGCAGTATTTT. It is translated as CASSLMGLAGDADTQYF.